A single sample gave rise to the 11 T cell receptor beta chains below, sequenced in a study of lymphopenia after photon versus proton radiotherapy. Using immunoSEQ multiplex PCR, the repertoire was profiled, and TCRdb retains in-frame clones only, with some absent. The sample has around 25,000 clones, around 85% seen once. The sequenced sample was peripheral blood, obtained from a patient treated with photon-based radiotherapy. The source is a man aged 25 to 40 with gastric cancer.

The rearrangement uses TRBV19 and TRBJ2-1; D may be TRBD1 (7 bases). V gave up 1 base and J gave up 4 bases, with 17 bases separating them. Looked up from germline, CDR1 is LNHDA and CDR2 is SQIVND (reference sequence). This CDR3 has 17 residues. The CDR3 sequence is CASSIGVRRGVYNEQFF. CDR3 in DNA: TGTGCCAGTAGTATAGGGGTGCGCAGGGGGGTATACAATGAGCAGTTCTTC.

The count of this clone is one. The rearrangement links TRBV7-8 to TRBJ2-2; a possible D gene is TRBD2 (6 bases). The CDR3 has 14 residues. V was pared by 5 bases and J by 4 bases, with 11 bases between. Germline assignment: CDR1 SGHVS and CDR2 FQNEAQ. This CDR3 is CASSAGTATGELFF. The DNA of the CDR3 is TGTGCCAGCAGCGCGGGGACCGCCACCGGGGAGCTGTTTTTT.

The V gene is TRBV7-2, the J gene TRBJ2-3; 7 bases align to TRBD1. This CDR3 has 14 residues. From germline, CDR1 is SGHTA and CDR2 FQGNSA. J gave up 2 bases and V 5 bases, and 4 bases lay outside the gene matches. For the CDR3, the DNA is TGTGCCAGCAGCAGGGGACAGTTCACAGATACGCAGTATTTT. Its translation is CASSRGQFTDTQYF.

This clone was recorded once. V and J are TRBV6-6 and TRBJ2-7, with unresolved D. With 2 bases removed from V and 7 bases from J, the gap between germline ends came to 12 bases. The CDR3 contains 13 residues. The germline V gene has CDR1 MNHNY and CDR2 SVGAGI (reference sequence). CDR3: CASSYNSMGEQYF. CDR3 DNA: TGTGCCAGCAGTTACAACAGCATGGGAGAGCAGTACTTC.

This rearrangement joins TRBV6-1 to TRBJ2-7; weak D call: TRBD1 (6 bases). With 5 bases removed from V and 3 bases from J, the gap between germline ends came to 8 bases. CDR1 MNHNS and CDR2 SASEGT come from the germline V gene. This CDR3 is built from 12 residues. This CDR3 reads CASSMDSYEQYF. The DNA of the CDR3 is TGTGCCAGCAGTATGGACAGCTACGAGCAGTACTTC.

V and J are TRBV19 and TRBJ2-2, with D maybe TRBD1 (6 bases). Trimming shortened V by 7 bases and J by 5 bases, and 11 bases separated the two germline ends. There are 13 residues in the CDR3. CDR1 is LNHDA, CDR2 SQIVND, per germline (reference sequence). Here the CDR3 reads CASKLQGTGELFF. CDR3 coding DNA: TGTGCCAGTAAATTACAGGGAACCGGGGAGCTGTTTTTT.

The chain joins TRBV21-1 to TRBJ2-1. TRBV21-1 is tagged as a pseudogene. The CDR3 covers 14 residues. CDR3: CASSKRASFNEQFF. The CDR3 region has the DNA TGTGCCAGCAGCAAAAGGGCTAGTTTTAATGAGCAGTTCTTC.

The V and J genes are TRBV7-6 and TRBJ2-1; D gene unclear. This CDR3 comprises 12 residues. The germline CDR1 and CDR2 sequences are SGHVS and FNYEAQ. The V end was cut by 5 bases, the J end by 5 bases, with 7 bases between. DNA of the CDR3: TGTGCCAGCAGCCCATGGGACAATGAGCAGTTCTTC. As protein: CASSPWDNEQFF.

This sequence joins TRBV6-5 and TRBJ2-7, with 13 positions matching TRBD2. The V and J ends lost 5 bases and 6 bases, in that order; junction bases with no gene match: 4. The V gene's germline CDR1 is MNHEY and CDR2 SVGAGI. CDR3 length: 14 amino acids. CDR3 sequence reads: CASSTGLAGSEQYF. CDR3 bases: TGTGCCAGCAGTACGGGACTAGCGGGAAGCGAGCAGTACTTC.

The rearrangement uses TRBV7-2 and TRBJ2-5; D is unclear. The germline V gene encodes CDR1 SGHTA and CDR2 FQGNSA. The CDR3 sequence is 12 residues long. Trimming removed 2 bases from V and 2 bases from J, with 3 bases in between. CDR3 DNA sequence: TGTGCCAGCAGCTTAATTCAAGAGACCCAGTACTTC. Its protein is CASSLIQETQYF. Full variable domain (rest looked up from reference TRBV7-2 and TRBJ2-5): GAGVSQSPSNKVTEKGKDVELRCDPISGHTALYWYRQSLGQGLEFLIYFQGNSAPDKSGLPSDRFSAERTGGSVSTLTIQRTQQEDSAVYLCASSLIQETQYFGPGTRLLVL.

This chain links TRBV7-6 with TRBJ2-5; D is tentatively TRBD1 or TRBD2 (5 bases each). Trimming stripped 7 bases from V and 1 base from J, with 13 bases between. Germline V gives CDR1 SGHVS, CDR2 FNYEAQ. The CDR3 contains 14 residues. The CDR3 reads CASTGTTIQETQYF. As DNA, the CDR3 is TGTGCCAGCACCGGGACGACTATCCAAGAGACCCAGTACTTC.